The 8 T cell receptor beta chains given below trace back to one sample, sequenced in a study of OX40 agonist ivuxolimab in advanced cancers. The assay was immunoSEQ multiplex PCR, and TCRdb's table has in-frame clones only and misses some. This table holds about 20,000 clones, 75% to 95% found once. The starting material was CD4+ or CD8+ T cells sorted from blood, obtained in a trial of the OX40 agonist ivuxolimab. The source of these receptors is an adult with an advanced solid tumor such as melanoma, head and neck, liver or kidney cancer.

This chain joins TRBV10-3 and TRBJ1-1, with D possibly TRBD1 on 5 matching bases. The CDR3 has 14 amino acids. The germline V gene has CDR1 ENHRY and CDR2 SYGVKD. V lost 6 bases to trimming and J lost 1 base, with 12 bases between them. The CDR3 DNA sequence: TGTGCCATCAGCACCGGGACGCCGAACACTGAAGCTTTCTTT. Residues: CAISTGTPNTEAFF.

V is TRBV25-1 and J is TRBJ2-4; no definite D call. The CDR3 is 13 residues long. Germline values: CDR1 MGHDK, CDR2 SYGVNS. V was trimmed by 3 bases and J by 12 bases, leaving 15 bases between them. The CDR3: CASSDQDSWGQYF. CDR3 nucleotide sequence: TGTGCCAGCAGTGACCAGGATAGCTGGGGTCAGTACTTC.

The chain recombines TRBV7-9 with TRBJ2-5, with D possibly being TRBD1 (6 bases). Germline-derived CDR1 and CDR2 are SEHNR and FQNEAQ (reference sequence). This CDR3 contains 14 residues. V lost 5 bases and J 1 base, leaving 11 bases between the germline ends. As DNA, the CDR3 is TGTGCCAGCAGCCCCGACAGGCTCCAAGAGACCCAGTACTTC. Translating it yields CASSPDRLQETQYF.

V and J are TRBV4-1 and TRBJ2-1; D is uncertain. V shed 3 bases and J shed 7 bases, with 22 bases lying between them. Germline values: CDR1 MGHRA, CDR2 YSYEKL. This CDR3 has 17 amino acids. CDR3 amino acids: CASSQEPLRTLGNEQFF. The CDR3, as DNA: TGCGCCAGCAGCCAGGAACCTTTAAGGACCTTGGGGAATGAGCAGTTCTTC.

This chain connects TRBV7-9 to TRBJ2-5; D may match TRBD1 or TRBD2 (5 bases each). This CDR3 has 13 residues. V was cut by 4 bases and J by 2 bases, with 8 bases left in between. Looked up from germline, CDR1 is SEHNR and CDR2 is FQNEAQ (reference sequence). The DNA of the CDR3 is TGTGCCAGCAGCTGGGACCTACAAGAGACCCAGTACTTC. Amino acid sequence: CASSWDLQETQYF.

The chain couples TRBV27 to TRBJ2-5; D is perhaps TRBD1 (5 bases). Trimming shortened V by 0 bases and J by 0 bases, and 8 bases separated the two germline ends. Germline CDR1 and CDR2: MNHEY and SMNVEV (reference sequence). The CDR3 extends over 15 amino acids. The CDR3 loop reads CASSLSAGYQETQYF. In DNA, the CDR3 is TGTGCCAGCAGTTTATCAGCAGGGTACCAAGAGACCCAGTACTTC.

V and J are TRBV27 and TRBJ2-7; TRBD2 aligns across 7 bases. CDR3 length: 14 amino acids. V was clipped by 6 bases and J by 3 bases; unmatched bases: 8. The germline CDR1 and CDR2 sequences are MNHEY and SMNVEV (reference sequence). The DNA for the CDR3 is TGTGCCAGCAGCCCCCGACTAGCCTTCTACGAGCAGTACTTC. This gives the protein CASSPRLAFYEQYF.

This rearrangement joins TRBV30 to TRBJ1-4; D remains unclear. V lost 1 base and J lost 8, with 14 bases in between. Germline CDR1 reads GTSNPN; CDR2 reads SVGIG (reference sequence). This CDR3 is 14 amino acids long. CDR3 in DNA: TGTGCCTGGAGTGAGTCGGCGGCGGGGGAAAAACTGTTTTTT. Residues: CAWSESAAGEKLFF.